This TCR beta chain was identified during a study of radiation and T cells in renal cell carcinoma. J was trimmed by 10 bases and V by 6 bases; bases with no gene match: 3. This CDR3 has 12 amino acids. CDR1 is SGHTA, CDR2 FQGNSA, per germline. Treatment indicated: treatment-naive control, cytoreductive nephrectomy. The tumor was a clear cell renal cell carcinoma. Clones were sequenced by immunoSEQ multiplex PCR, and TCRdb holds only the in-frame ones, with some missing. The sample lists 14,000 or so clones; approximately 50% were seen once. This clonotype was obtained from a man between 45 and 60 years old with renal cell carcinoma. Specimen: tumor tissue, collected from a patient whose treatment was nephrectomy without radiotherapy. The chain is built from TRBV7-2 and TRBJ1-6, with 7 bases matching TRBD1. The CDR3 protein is CASRGGGSPLHF. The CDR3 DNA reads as TGTGCCAGCAGGGGAGGGGGCTCACCCCTCCACTTT.